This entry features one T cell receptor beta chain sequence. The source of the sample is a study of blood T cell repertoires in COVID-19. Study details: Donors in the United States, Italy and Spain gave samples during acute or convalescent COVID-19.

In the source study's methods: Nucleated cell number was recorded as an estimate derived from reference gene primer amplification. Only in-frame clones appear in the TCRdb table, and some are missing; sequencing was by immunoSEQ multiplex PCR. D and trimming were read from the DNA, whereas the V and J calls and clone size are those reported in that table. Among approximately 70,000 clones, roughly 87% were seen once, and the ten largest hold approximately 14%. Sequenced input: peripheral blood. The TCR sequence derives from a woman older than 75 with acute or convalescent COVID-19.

CDR3 DNA: TGTGCCAGCAGCTCATTAGCGGGAGGGAATGAGCAGTTCTTC. Translation: CASSSLAGGNEQFF. This rearrangement joins TRBV7-6 to TRBJ2-1; 11 nucleotides match TRBD2. V trimming: 4 bases; J trimming: 7 bases; junction bases outside the gene matches: 3. This CDR3 spans 14 amino acids. Germline values: CDR1 SGHVS, CDR2 FNYEAQ.